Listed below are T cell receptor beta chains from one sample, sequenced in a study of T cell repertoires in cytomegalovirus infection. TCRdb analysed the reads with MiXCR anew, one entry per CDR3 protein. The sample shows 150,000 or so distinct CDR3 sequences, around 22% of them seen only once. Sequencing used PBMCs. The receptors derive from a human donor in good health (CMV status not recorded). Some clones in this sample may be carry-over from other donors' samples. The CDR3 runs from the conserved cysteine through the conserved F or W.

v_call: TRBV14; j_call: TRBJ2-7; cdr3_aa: CASSQDVDVSKYF
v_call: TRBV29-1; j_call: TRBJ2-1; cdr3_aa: CSVDARGDEQFF
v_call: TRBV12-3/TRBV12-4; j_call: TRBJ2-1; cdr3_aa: CASSYALAGASYNEQFF
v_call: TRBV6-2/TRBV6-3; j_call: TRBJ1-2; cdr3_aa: CASSYWELGYTF
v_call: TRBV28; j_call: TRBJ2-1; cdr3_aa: CASTEGGQSYNEQFF
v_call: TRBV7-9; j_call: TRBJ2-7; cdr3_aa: CASSLSEGAYEQYF
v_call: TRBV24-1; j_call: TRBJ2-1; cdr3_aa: CATSDPMRTAGHASDEQFF
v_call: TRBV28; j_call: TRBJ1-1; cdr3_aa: CASSPLGMNTEAFF
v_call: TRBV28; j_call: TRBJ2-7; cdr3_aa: CASSLAGTGLGEQYF
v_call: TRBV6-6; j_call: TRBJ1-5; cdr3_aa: CASSYSGGPPYSNQPQHF
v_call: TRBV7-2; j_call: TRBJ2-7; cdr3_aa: CASSLLLPYEQYF
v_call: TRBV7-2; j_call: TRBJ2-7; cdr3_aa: CASSTGTGGWYEQYF
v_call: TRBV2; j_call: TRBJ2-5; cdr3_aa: CASFGLVGDATQETQYF
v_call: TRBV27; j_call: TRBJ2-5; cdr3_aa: CASGSHLTGETQYF
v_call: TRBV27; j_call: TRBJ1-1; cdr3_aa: CASSLSILDREAFF
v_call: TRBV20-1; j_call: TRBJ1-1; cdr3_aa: CSANRQGFVDTEAFF
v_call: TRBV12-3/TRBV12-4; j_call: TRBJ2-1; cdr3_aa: CASSLLRRTSESYNEQFF
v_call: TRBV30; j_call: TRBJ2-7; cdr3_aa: CAWSSVEEQYF
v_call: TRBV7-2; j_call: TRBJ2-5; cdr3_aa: CASSLGTSGRRTETQYF
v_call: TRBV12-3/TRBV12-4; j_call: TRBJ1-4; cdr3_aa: CASSLVTGAATNEKLFF
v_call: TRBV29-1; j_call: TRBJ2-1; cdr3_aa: CSVEGAGRNEQFF